The clone carrying this T cell receptor beta chain is a singleton in its sample. No antigen is known for it. Germline V CDR1 and CDR2: PRHDT, FYEKMQ (reference sequence). The CDR3 is 13 residues long. V was shortened by 5 bases and J by 7 bases, with 14 bases between the two germline ends. The sample belongs to a study of blood T cells in healthy people across ages. For the study at large: About one barcoded TCR beta cDNA was captured per two T cells.

Primers used in a second PCR of about 7 to 12 cycles were a sample-barcoded 5' primer and a J-beta primer mix. Each TCR beta cDNA got a 12-nucleotide random molecular identifier. Each CDR3 protein gets one entry after TCRdb re-called the 5' RACE reads with MiXCR. The sample has over a million distinct CDR3 sequences; roughly 59% are singletons. Broader study findings: Those diversity estimates obtained from one million T cells were thought to be underestimates. For the donors, CMV status was unknown and possibly confounded expanded clonotype changes.

The sample was blood. This rearrangement joins TRBV13 to TRBJ1-1; TRBD1 might be the D (5 bases). This clonotype was obtained from a man aged 18 to 29 in good health. In DNA form, the CDR3 reads TGTGCCAGCAGCCCTATCGACAGATGTGAAGCTTTCTTT. This sequence encodes CASSPIDRCEAFF. The whole variable domain, remainder taken from reference TRBV13 and TRBJ1-1, is AAGVIQSPRHLIKEKRETATLKCYPIPRHDTVYWYQQGPGQDPQFLISFYEKMQSDKGSIPDRFSAQQFSDYHSELNMSSLELGDSALYFCASSPIDRCEAFFGQGTRLTVV.